The clone carrying this T cell receptor beta chain is labeled as medium-sized. Germline V CDR1 and CDR2: MNHEY, SVGAGI. Between the trimmed V and J ends, which lost 2 bases and 3 bases, there was a span of 7 bases. This CDR3 contains 13 residues. The data were taken from a study of spatial heterogeneity in lung cancer. Study-wide background: Alpha-chain sequences were consistently detected less often than beta-chain sequences.

Every cDNA TCR molecule received its own unique molecular identifier. TCRdb reprocessed the 5' RACE reads via MiXCR and lists one record per CDR3 protein. The sample contains 40,000 or so distinct CDR3 sequences, more than 4.5% of which appear only once. Regarding time point: sample taken at primary tumor resection. Samples were donated by 72 untreated early-stage non-small cell lung cancer patients. The sequenced material consisted of unsorted whole RNA from tumor, nontumor lung or frozen PBMC. This sample comprised PBMCs, obtained at surgery. This chain connects TRBV6-5 to TRBJ1-1; perhaps TRBD1 as D (5 bases). The clonotype was recovered from a female donor with early-stage non-small cell lung cancer. The DNA for the CDR3 is TGTGCCAGCAGTTACCGGGGGGACACTGAAGCTTTCTTT. It codes for CASSYRGDTEAFF.